The source of this TCR beta chain is a study of cytomegalovirus exposure and HLA in healthy donors. The table came from immunoSEQ multiplex PCR; TCRdb's copy has only in-frame clones and leaves some out. The top ten hold about 4.1% of the sample, which has some 100,000 clones, 80% to 90% seen once. From germline, CDR1 is SEHNR and CDR2 FQNEAQ (reference sequence). Unmatched junction bases numbered 5, after V lost 6 bases and J lost 6 bases. The CDR3 has 14 residues. The chain uses TRBV7-9 and TRBJ1-6; the match to TRBD1 covers 7 bases. Sequencing used PBMCs. The TCR was taken from a man between 18 and 29 years old in good health and CMV-seropositive. The CDR3 coding sequence is TGTGCCAGCAGTCCGGGACAGCTTAATTCACCCCTCCACTTT. It yields the protein CASSPGQLNSPLHF.